Shown below are 2 T cell receptor beta chains from a single sample sequenced in a study of blood T cell repertoires in COVID-19. Generated by immunoSEQ multiplex PCR, the TCRdb table keeps only in-frame clones and is missing some. The sample holds fewer than 45,000 clones, around 70% seen once. Sequenced: peripheral blood. The receptor source for this set is a man in his 70s with COVID-19, enrolled during active disease.

Written as DNA, the CDR3 is TGTGCCAGCAGCCAAGCGGGGGGGCCTTTCACCGGGGAGCTGTTTTTT. Its translation: CASSQAGGPFTGELFF. The J gene is TRBJ2-2, the V gene TRBV4-2, with TRBD2 identical over 8 bases. Germline CDR1 reads LGHNA; CDR2 reads YNFKEQ. With 1 base clipped from V and 4 bases from J, the junction kept 5 bases outside the gene matches. CDR3 length equals 16 residues.

This chain uses TRBV6-6 with TRBJ1-5; weak D call: TRBD1 (5 bases). Per the germline V gene, CDR1 is MNHNY and CDR2 is SVGAGI (reference sequence). The CDR3 loop spans 14 amino acids. Trimming pared 3 bases from V and 5 bases from J, leaving 11 bases between. In nucleotides, the CDR3 is TGTGCCAGCAGTTATCAGGGCCTTTATCAGCCCCAGCATTTT. Its translation is CASSYQGLYQPQHF.